This T cell receptor beta chain was profiled in a study of T-cell reconstitution after alpha-beta-depleted transplantation in children. Many counts were recorded for this clonotype. The CDR3 is made up of 18 amino acids. CDR1 DFQATT and CDR2 SNEGSKA come from the germline V gene (reference sequence). V was cut by 0 bases and J by 0 bases, with 15 bases left in between. The TCRbeta library incorporated unique molecular identifiers. TCRdb processed the PCR reads anew with MiXCR; each CDR3 protein has one entry. The repertoire has about 190,000 distinct CDR3 sequences, over 5.5% of them found once; the top ten carry roughly 3%.

This receptor was obtained from a human donor who donated a stem cell graft to a child with Wiskott-Aldrich syndrome. This specimen consisted of PBMCs from the stem cell graft donor, obtained from the stem cell graft. The chain carries TRBV20-1 and TRBJ2-6, with a weak D call TRBD2 (5 bases). CDR3 sequence: CSARDMGIALSGANVLTF. The CDR3 DNA reads TGCAGTGCTAGAGATATGGGGATAGCGCTCTCTGGGGCCAACGTCCTGACTTTC.